This T cell receptor (beta chain) was captured by sequencing in a study of cytomegalovirus exposure and HLA in healthy donors. Study outcomes and limitations: Excluded were some V segments that proved indistinguishable, including TRBV6-2 and TRBV6-3. A later analysis revealed that TCR association rates differed between HLA loci, peaking at DRB1 and bottoming out at HLA-C. The likely explanation for a cluster of highly shared sequence variants was sequencing artifact.

60 Vbeta and 13 Jbeta primers were used in PCR. The protocol was immunoSEQ multiplex PCR, while the TCRdb copy is restricted to in-frame clones and leaves out a portion. Of roughly 120,000 clones listed, roughly 83% were seen once; the top ten hold roughly 2%. In regard to this clone: What it binds is unknown.

Trimming removed 5 bases from V and 10 bases from J, with 18 bases in between. Germline V gene data show CDR1 as SGHAT and CDR2 as FQNNGV. The CDR3 totals 14 residues. Sequencing was performed on PBMCs. V and J are TRBV11-2 and TRBJ2-1, with D perhaps matching TRBD2 (5 bases). This clonotype was sampled from a man younger than 30 in good health and CMV-seronegative. The CDR3 region has the DNA TGTGCCAGCAGCCTCCCGGCCCTAGCTTCGGAGCAGTTCTTC. Its protein product is CASSLPALASEQFF.